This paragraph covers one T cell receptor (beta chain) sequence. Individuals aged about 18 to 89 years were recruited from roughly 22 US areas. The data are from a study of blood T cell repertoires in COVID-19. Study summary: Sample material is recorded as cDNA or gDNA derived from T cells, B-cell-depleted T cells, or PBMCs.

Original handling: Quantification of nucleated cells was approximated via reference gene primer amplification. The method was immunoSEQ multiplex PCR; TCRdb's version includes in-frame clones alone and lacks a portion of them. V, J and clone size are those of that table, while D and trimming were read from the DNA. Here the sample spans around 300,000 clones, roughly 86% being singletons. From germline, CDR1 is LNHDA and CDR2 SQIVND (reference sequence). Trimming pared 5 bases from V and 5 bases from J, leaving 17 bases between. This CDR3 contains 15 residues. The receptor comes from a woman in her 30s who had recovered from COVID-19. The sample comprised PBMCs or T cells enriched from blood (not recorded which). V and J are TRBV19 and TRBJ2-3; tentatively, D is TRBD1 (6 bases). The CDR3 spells CASSAGQIVGDTQYF. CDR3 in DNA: TGTGCCAGTAGTGCTGGACAGATCGTGGGAGATACGCAGTATTTT.